The 8 T cell receptor beta chains in this list originate from one sample, sequenced in a study of blood T cell repertoires in COVID-19. Assay used: immunoSEQ multiplex PCR; TCRdb lists only in-frame clones, some missing. The profile covers just over 300,000 clones, with 90% appearing a single time and 3.5% to 4.5% taken by the ten largest. Sequencing was done on a sample of PBMCs or T cells enriched from blood (not recorded which). These receptors were taken from a woman younger than 35 with acute COVID-19.

This rearrangement joins TRBV28 to TRBJ1-1; 10 nucleotides line up with TRBD1. Germline loops: CDR1 MDHEN, CDR2 SYDVKM. The CDR3 length is 15 residues. The V and J ends lost 5 bases and 3 bases, in that order; junction bases with no gene match: 6. The CDR3 sequence: CASSTGTGVDTEAFF. The CDR3 nucleotides read TGTGCCAGCAGTACCGGGACAGGGGTGGACACTGAAGCTTTCTTT.

In its sample, this clone was seen a few times. V usage is TRBV3-1 (or the pseudogene TRBV3-2) and J usage is TRBJ2-2, with a possible D match to TRBD1 (5 bases). The CDR3 spans 15 residues. V gave up 3 bases and J gave up 0 bases, with 8 bases separating them. CDR1 and CDR2 from the germline V gene are LGHDT and YNNKEL (reference sequence). The CDR3 region has the DNA TGTGCCAGCAGCCATCTAGGGGCGAACACCGGGGAGCTGTTTTTT. It encodes CASSHLGANTGELFF.

The V gene is TRBV9, the J gene TRBJ2-3; weak D call: TRBD2 (5 bases). From germline, CDR1 is SGDLS and CDR2 YYNGEE. Trimming removed 3 bases at V and 8 bases at J, with 16 bases between. This CDR3 is 14 amino acids long. Here the CDR3 reads CASSEDLSRATQYF. For the CDR3, the DNA is TGTGCCAGCAGCGAGGACCTCTCGAGGGCTACGCAGTATTTT.

Of note for this clone: Given the absence of the conserved phenylalanine or tryptophan at the CDR3 end, a read error is likely. V usage is TRBV18 and J usage is TRBJ1-1; 9 bases are shared with TRBD1. This CDR3 has 15 amino acids. Trimming took 2 bases from V and 3 from J; bases not matched to a gene: 4. The germline gives CDR1 KGHSH, CDR2 LQKENI. The chain's CDR3 is CASSPTGGWDTEAFS. The CDR3 DNA sequence: TGTGCCAGCTCACCAACAGGGGGCTGGGACACTGAAGCTTTCTCT.

The chain couples TRBV18 to TRBJ2-7, with 9 bases identical to TRBD2. The germline CDR1 and CDR2 sequences are KGHSH and LQKENI. V lost 0 bases and J lost 1; bases outside the gene matches: 7. The CDR3 runs to 17 residues. The CDR3 coding sequence is TGTGCCAGCTCACCACCGCCTACGACTAGCGGATCCTACGAGCAGTACTTC. Translation gives CASSPPPTTSGSYEQYF.

The chain has TRBV4-2 and TRBJ2-7; D is possibly TRBD1 (6 bases). The CDR3 spans 16 residues. The V and J ends lost 0 bases and 0 bases respectively, with 12 bases between them. Germline CDR1 LGHNA, CDR2 YNFKEQ. Here the CDR3 DNA reads TGTGCCAGCAGCCAAGATCGTACAGGGCTCTCCTACGAGCAGTACTTC. Protein sequence: CASSQDRTGLSYEQYF.

The genes are TRBV3-1 (or the pseudogene TRBV3-2) and TRBJ2-6; D is possibly TRBD1 (6 bases). The CDR3 spans 15 residues. The V end lost 1 base, the J end lost 2 bases, and 6 bases lay between the germline ends. In germline, CDR1 is LGHDT, CDR2 YNNKEL (reference sequence). The CDR3 bases are TGTGCCAGCAGCCAAGCAGGGGCTGGGGCCAACGTCCTGACTTTC. This sequence encodes CASSQAGAGANVLTF.

The chain is built from TRBV28 and TRBJ2-7, with TRBD2 identical over 11 bases. J was trimmed by 5 bases and V by 5 bases; bases with no gene match: 8. The CDR3 runs to 15 residues. Germline V lookup: CDR1 MDHEN, CDR2 SYDVKM. The CDR3 nucleotides read TGTGCCAGCAGTCTCGGGACTAGCGGTCTGGACGAGCAGTACTTC. Protein product: CASSLGTSGLDEQYF.